The 14 T cell receptor beta chains given below trace back to one sample, sequenced in a study of response to subunit inactivated influenza vaccine. In TCRdb, the RT-PCR reads were re-called with MiXCR into one record per CDR3 protein. The data show about 520,000 distinct CDR3 sequences, roughly 25% seen once. Sequencing used CD4+ T cells sorted from PBMCs, obtained 4 to 6 days after vaccination. The receptor set was obtained from a man aged 50 or older who received an inactivated influenza vaccine.

Here the CDR3 DNA reads TGTGCCACCAGTGATTTTAAGGCGGGACAAGAGACCCAGTACTTC. Amino acids: CATSDFKAGQETQYF. This rearrangement joins TRBV24-1 to TRBJ2-5, with a tentative D call TRBD2 (6 bases). The CDR3 sequence is 15 residues long. The germline CDR1 and CDR2 sequences are KGHDR and SFDVKD. Trimming left V 1 base short and J 2 bases short, with 10 bases between.

The chain employs TRBV9 and TRBJ2-5; no definite D call. V lost 3 bases to trimming and J lost 1 base, with 7 bases between them. CDR1 is SGDLS, CDR2 YYNGEE, per germline. This CDR3 region has 13 residues. CDR3 DNA: TGTGCCAGCAGCGATCTTTTCCAAGAGACCCAGTACTTC. Its translation: CASSDLFQETQYF.

In this sample, this clonotype turned up a few times. The chain carries TRBV7-2 and TRBJ2-2, with a tentative D call TRBD2 (6 bases). Per the germline V gene, CDR1 is SGHTA and CDR2 is FQGNSA. The V gene lost 2 bases and the J gene lost 6 bases, with 16 bases spanning the gap. The CDR3 spans 16 residues. This CDR3 reads CASSLTGGDLSGELFF. The DNA for the CDR3 is TGTGCCAGCAGCTTAACGGGCGGGGATCTCTCCGGGGAGCTGTTTTTT.

This clonotype was detected a few times. The V gene is TRBV5-1, the J gene TRBJ2-1, with D unclear. CDR1 is SGHRS and CDR2 is YFSETQ in the germline V gene. This CDR3 contains 12 residues. V lost 3 bases, J lost 7 bases, and 8 bases lay in between. The CDR3 protein is CASSSLDNEQFF. DNA of the CDR3: TGCGCCAGCAGCTCCCTGGATAATGAGCAGTTCTTC.

J is TRBJ2-3 and V is TRBV7-2; 11 bases line up with TRBD2. The V gene end was trimmed by 3 bases and the J gene end by 4 bases; junction bases not matched to a gene: 6. There are 16 residues in the CDR3. The germline V gene encodes CDR1 SGHTA and CDR2 FQGNSA. In DNA form, the CDR3 reads TGTGCCAGCAGCTTTGGACTAGCGGGTCGGGCAGATACGCAGTATTTT. It codes for CASSFGLAGRADTQYF.

DNA for the CDR3: TGTGCCAGCAGCTTAGCGGTGACAGGGTCCATCCACGAGCAGTACTTC. Its protein is CASSLAVTGSIHEQYF. The V gene is TRBV7-9, the J gene TRBJ2-7; TRBD1 matches at 7 bases. This CDR3 is built from 16 residues. The junction had 10 bases not matched to a gene; V was cut back by 0 bases and J by 5 bases. Germline-derived CDR1 and CDR2 are SEHNR and FQNEAQ (reference sequence). Using reference TRBV7-9 and TRBJ2-7 for the parts outside the CDR3, the full variable domain is DTGVSQNPRHKITKRGQNVTFRCDPISEHNRLYWYRQTLGQGPEFLTYFQNEAQLEKSRLLSDRFSAERPKGSFSTLEIQRTEQGDSAMYLCASSLAVTGSIHEQYFGPGTRLTVT.

The CDR3 sequence: CASSNTDRGHQETQYF. CDR3 DNA: TGTGCCAGCAGCAACACGGACAGGGGCCACCAAGAGACCCAGTACTTC. The J gene is TRBJ2-5, the V gene TRBV7-9; 9 bases are shared with TRBD1. Germline CDR1 SEHNR, CDR2 FQNEAQ (reference sequence). The junction had 7 bases not matched to a gene; V was cut back by 5 bases and J by 0 bases. There are 16 residues in the CDR3.

This chain uses TRBV6-2 or TRBV6-3 with TRBJ1-1; TRBD1 is a possible D gene (5 bases). The germline CDR1 and CDR2 sequences are MNHEY and SVGEGT. Trimming pared 2 bases from V and 10 bases from J, leaving 11 bases between. CDR3 size: 12 residues. The CDR3 here is CASSYAGGGAFF. For the CDR3, the DNA is TGTGCCAGCAGTTACGCTGGGGGAGGAGCTTTCTTT.

This chain connects TRBV10-3 to TRBJ1-1; D unresolved. This CDR3 has 15 amino acids. V shed 0 bases and J shed 0 bases, with 8 bases lying between them. From germline, CDR1 is ENHRY and CDR2 SYGVKD. The CDR3 region is CAISESAQMNTEAFF. CDR3 sequence (DNA): TGTGCCATCAGTGAGTCGGCACAGATGAACACTGAAGCTTTCTTT.

This clonotype was detected a few times. V is TRBV28 and J is TRBJ2-7, with unresolved D. This CDR3 is 15 amino acids long. CDR1 and CDR2 (germline): MDHEN, SYDVKM. V lost 3 bases and J 3 bases, leaving 15 bases between the germline ends. The DNA of the CDR3 is TGTGCCAGCAGTTTCCGAGTTCCCACAGTCTACGAGCAGTACTTC. It specifies CASSFRVPTVYEQYF.

This clonotype was observed a few times. The chain's CDR3 is CSARTIAGGRYEQYF. CDR3 nucleotide sequence: TGCAGTGCTAGGACAATAGCGGGAGGGAGATACGAGCAGTACTTC. The chain recombines TRBV20-1 with TRBJ2-7, with 11 positions matching TRBD2. With V trimmed by 3 bases and J by 4 bases, 8 bases remained unmatched. Germline CDR1 DFQATT, CDR2 SNEGSKA (reference sequence). The CDR3 sequence is 15 residues long.

A few counts support this clonotype. The rearrangement uses TRBV7-2 and TRBJ2-7, with 15 bases identical to TRBD2. Unmatched junction bases numbered 2, after V lost 4 bases and J lost 4 bases. From germline, CDR1 is SGHTA and CDR2 FQGNSA. The CDR3 consists of 15 residues. DNA for the CDR3: TGTGCCAGCAGCTGGACTAGCGGGGGGGCTTACGAGCAGTACTTC. The encoded protein is CASSWTSGGAYEQYF.

This clonotype was picked up a small number of times. The rearrangement links TRBV30 to TRBJ2-2; D may be TRBD1 or TRBD2 (5 bases each). This CDR3 has 14 residues. Germline V gene lookup returns CDR1 GTSNPN and CDR2 SVGIG (reference sequence). V lost 0 bases, J lost 4 bases, and 9 bases lay in between. CDR3 sequence: CAWSVGGSTGELFF. The CDR3 nucleotides are TGTGCCTGGAGTGTTGGGGGTTCCACCGGGGAGCTGTTTTTT.

This clonotype occurred a few times. This chain connects TRBV10-3 to TRBJ1-5; D might be TRBD1 (5 bases). The CDR3 is 15 residues long. Germline-derived CDR1 and CDR2 are ENHRY and SYGVKD. Trimming left V 4 bases short and J 0 bases short, with 10 bases between. Here the CDR3 DNA reads TGTGCCATCAGTGCGCGACAGAATAGCAATCAGCCCCAGCATTTT. Amino acids: CAISARQNSNQPQHF.